This entry features one T cell receptor beta chain sequence. Its target is not known. The trim removed 8 bases at V and 4 bases at J, leaving 5 bases unmatched. Germline assignment: CDR1 SNHLY and CDR2 FYNNEI. The CDR3 is 13 residues long. The PCR had 60 Vbeta and 13 Jbeta primers. Assay: immunoSEQ multiplex PCR; the TCRdb copy retains only in-frame clones and omits some. The sample contains about 140,000 clones, 75% to 80% of which appear only once. This record comes from a study of cytomegalovirus exposure and HLA in healthy donors. General study results and limits: The availability of immune exposure information extended only to CMV serostatus. Researchers reported in a later analysis that a missense DCLRE1C variant was tied to TCR beta V- and J-gene trimming.

The J gene is TRBJ2-5, the V gene TRBV2, with 9 bases matching TRBD1. The source of this sequence is a man between 18 and 29 years old in good health and CMV-seronegative. Sequencing used PBMCs. The CDR3 sequence: CASRGDRVETQYF. For the CDR3, the DNA is TGTGCCAGCCGTGGGGACAGGGTAGAGACCCAGTACTTC.